These 29 T cell receptor beta chains came from one sample sequenced in a study of blood T cell repertoires in COVID-19. Clones were sequenced by immunoSEQ multiplex PCR, and TCRdb holds only the in-frame ones, with some missing. The table includes 140,000 to 150,000 clones, 80% to 90% detected once. The specimen was peripheral blood. Receptors were obtained from a woman aged 45 to 65 with acute or convalescent COVID-19.

The rearrangement links TRBV6-4 to TRBJ2-1; maybe TRBD2 (6 bases). This CDR3 has 15 residues. Trimming removed 3 bases from V and 0 bases from J, with 9 bases in between. Germline-derived CDR1 and CDR2 are MRHNA and SNTAGT. Written as DNA, the CDR3 is TGTGCCAGCAGTGAAGCGGGTAGCTCCTACAATGAGCAGTTCTTC. Translated, it gives CASSEAGSSYNEQFF.

The CDR3 nucleotides read TGTGCCAGCAGCTTGACAGCTAACACCGGGGAGCTGTTTTTT. It is translated as CASSLTANTGELFF. The rearrangement joins TRBV5-6 to TRBJ2-2; D is unclear. This CDR3 contains 14 residues. Per the germline V gene, CDR1 is SGHDT and CDR2 is YYEEEE. V was shortened by 1 base and J by 2 bases, with 6 bases between the two germline ends.

V is TRBV7-9 and J is TRBJ1-1; weak D call: TRBD1 (5 bases). Looked up from germline, CDR1 is SEHNR and CDR2 is FQNEAQ (reference sequence). The CDR3 has 14 amino acids. Deletions cut 5 bases from V and 2 bases from J, with 12 bases between. The CDR3 DNA reads TGTGCCAGCAGCCTAAGTGGGGCAAACACTGAAGCTTTCTTT. Translation gives CASSLSGANTEAFF. Full variable domain (remainder filled in from reference TRBV7-9 and TRBJ1-1): DTGVSQNPRHKITKRGQNVTFRCDPISEHNRLYWYRQTLGQGPEFLTYFQNEAQLEKSRLLSDRFSAERPKGSFSTLEIQRTEQGDSAMYLCASSLSGANTEAFFGQGTRLTVV.

The chain links TRBV12-5 to TRBJ1-1; D is uncertain. The CDR3 is made up of 15 amino acids. Germline V gene data show CDR1 as LGHNT and CDR2 as FRNRAP. The germline V and J ends were trimmed by 0 bases and 0 bases, with 8 bases remaining between them. CDR3 amino acids: CASGLVPEMNTEAFF. CDR3 nucleotides: TGTGCTAGTGGTTTGGTTCCAGAAATGAACACTGAAGCTTTCTTT.

In its sample, this clone was seen a few times. The rearrangement links TRBV6-5 to TRBJ2-7, with 13 bases fitting TRBD2. V trimming: 6 bases; J trimming: 2 bases; junction bases outside the gene matches: 4. Germline loops: CDR1 MNHEY, CDR2 SVGAGI. The CDR3 is 15 amino acids. The CDR3 bases are TGTGCCAGCAGGTCCGGGACTAGCGGGACCTACGAGCAGTACTTC. This encodes CASRSGTSGTYEQYF.

This clone was found once. The genes are TRBV11-3 and TRBJ1-1; a possible D gene is TRBD1 (5 bases). Trimming stripped 4 bases from V and 9 bases from J, with 15 bases between. The CDR3 extends over 13 amino acids. Germline V lookup: CDR1 SGHNT, CDR2 YENEEA. The CDR3 DNA is TGTGCCAGCAGCTCGGGACTATACGAGAAAGCTTTCTTT. Translating gives CASSSGLYEKAFF.

The chain has TRBV2 and TRBJ1-1; no reliable D call. This CDR3 has 12 residues. The V end was cut by 9 bases, the J end by 7 bases, with 15 bases between. Germline V gene sequence: CDR1 SNHLY, CDR2 FYNNEI. The CDR3 reads CASLGEKVEAFF. DNA of the CDR3: TGTGCCAGTCTAGGAGAAAAGGTTGAAGCTTTCTTT.

This chain uses TRBV7-8 with TRBJ1-5; possible D gene TRBD1, 6 bases. This CDR3 is 17 amino acids long. Trimming removed 5 bases at V and 0 bases at J, with 17 bases between. Germline assignment: CDR1 SGHVS and CDR2 FQNEAQ. CDR3 amino acids: CASSPWTEGYSNQPQHF. The DNA for the CDR3 is TGTGCCAGCAGCCCCTGGACAGAAGGCTATAGCAATCAGCCCCAGCATTTT.

The chain uses TRBV18 and TRBJ1-2, with D unresolved. CDR1 is KGHSH and CDR2 is LQKENI in the germline V gene. The V and J ends lost 1 base and 5 bases respectively, with 11 bases between them. CDR3 length equals 14 residues. The CDR3 spells CASSPQRQAYGYTF. DNA of the CDR3: TGTGCCAGCTCACCACAGCGGCAGGCTTATGGCTACACCTTC.

This chain joins TRBV5-5 and TRBJ1-1; D not resolved. V was shortened by 2 bases and J by 1 base, with 9 bases between the two germline ends. This CDR3 region has 14 residues. CDR1 and CDR2 from the germline V gene are SGHKS and YYEKEE (reference sequence). The CDR3 region is CASSLVSGNTEAFF. The CDR3 nucleotides read TGTGCCAGCAGCTTAGTTAGCGGGAACACTGAAGCTTTCTTT.

V usage is TRBV7-9 and J usage is TRBJ2-5; TRBD2 agrees at 7 bases. Trimming removed 4 bases from V and 1 base from J; junction bases left unmatched: 0. This CDR3 has 13 amino acids. Germline V gene data show CDR1 as SEHNR and CDR2 as FQNEAQ (reference sequence). This CDR3 is CASSSSGQETQYF. In nucleotides, the CDR3 is TGTGCCAGCAGCTCTAGCGGCCAAGAGACCCAGTACTTC.

The chain combines TRBV9 with TRBJ2-7; 12 bases agree with TRBD2. Germline values: CDR1 SGDLS, CDR2 YYNGEE. V shed 4 bases and J 1 base; nucleotides not matched to a gene: 3. The CDR3 totals 15 residues. CDR3 in amino acids: CASSPSGRVSYEQYF. DNA of the CDR3: TGTGCCAGCAGCCCTAGCGGGAGGGTTTCCTACGAGCAGTACTTC.

The chain has TRBV18 and TRBJ1-3, with TRBD1 matching over 9 bases. The CDR3 sequence is 16 residues long. Germline CDR1 reads KGHSH; CDR2 reads LQKENI. The ends lost 2 bases at V and 0 bases at J; junction bases unmatched: 2. CDR3 nucleotides: TGTGCCAGCTCACCAGGACAGGGGCACTCTGGAAACACCATATATTTT. It codes for CASSPGQGHSGNTIYF.

The chain joins TRBV19 to TRBJ2-7, with D tentatively TRBD2 (6 bases). Germline CDR1 is LNHDA and CDR2 is SQIVND (reference sequence). The V end lost 5 bases, the J end lost 7 bases, and 21 bases lay between the germline ends. CDR3 size: 15 residues. The CDR3, as DNA: TGTGCCAGTAGTCCCTCCGGTGGCAGGGCGGGAGAGCAGTACTTC. Protein sequence: CASSPSGGRAGEQYF.

The chain has TRBV5-8 and TRBJ2-7; D is unresolved. Germline values: CDR1 SGHTS, CDR2 YDEGEE. The CDR3 consists of 11 residues. V lost 3 bases and J 4 bases, leaving 5 bases between the germline ends. The CDR3 spells CASSSLYEQYF. CDR3 bases: TGTGCCAGCAGCTCTCTATACGAGCAGTACTTC.

This clone was observed a single time. The genes are TRBV27 and TRBJ2-3; 12 bases agree with TRBD2. CDR1 is MNHEY, CDR2 SMNVEV, per germline (reference sequence). V dropped 7 bases and J dropped 4; count of bases not matched to a gene: 15. The CDR3 has 18 amino acids. This CDR3 is CASTSGLAGGKLADTQYF. In nucleotides, the CDR3 is TGTGCCAGCACTTCTGGTCTAGCGGGAGGGAAGCTGGCAGATACGCAGTATTTT.

The genes are TRBV6-5 and TRBJ2-7, with 8 nucleotides matching TRBD2. Germline values: CDR1 MNHEY, CDR2 SVGAGI. With V trimmed by 2 bases and J by 2 bases, 5 bases remained unmatched. The CDR3 sequence is 15 residues long. CDR3: CASSYTGGGAYEQYF. The CDR3 coding sequence is TGTGCCAGCAGTTACACGGGGGGGGGAGCCTACGAGCAGTACTTC.

This sequence joins TRBV5-6 and TRBJ1-3, with TRBD1 matching 7 bases. Unmatched junction bases numbered 8, after V lost 2 bases and J lost 0 bases. The germline gives CDR1 SGHDT, CDR2 YYEEEE. The CDR3 is 17 residues long. CDR3 region: CASSLPGQRPSGNTIYF. CDR3 bases: TGTGCCAGCAGCTTACCGGGACAGCGCCCCTCTGGAAACACCATATATTTT.

The rearrangement joins TRBV7-9 to TRBJ1-2; D is perhaps TRBD1 (5 bases). Trimming removed 1 base at V and 4 bases at J, with 10 bases between. Germline V lookup: CDR1 SEHNR, CDR2 FQNEAQ (reference sequence). The length of the CDR3 is 14 residues. In DNA form, the CDR3 reads TGTGCCAGCAGCTTAGGAACAAGGGGCTATGGCTACACCTTC. It encodes CASSLGTRGYGYTF.

J is TRBJ1-6 and V is TRBV18; 9 positions agree with TRBD1. The V gene end was trimmed by 3 bases and the J gene end by 10 bases; junction bases not matched to a gene: 4. The CDR3 runs 14 residues. Germline CDR1 KGHSH, CDR2 LQKENI. This chain's CDR3 is CASSPSGTGSPLHF. The CDR3, as DNA: TGTGCCAGCTCACCGAGTGGGACAGGGTCACCCCTCCACTTT.

V usage is TRBV28 and J usage is TRBJ2-1; 8 bases are shared with TRBD1. Germline V CDR1 and CDR2: MDHEN, SYDVKM. The CDR3 consists of 15 residues. The J segment lost 2 bases and the V segment lost 3 bases, leaving 3 bases of the junction unmatched. CDR3 residues: CASSFRGPTYNEQFF. As DNA, the CDR3 is TGTGCCAGCAGTTTCAGGGGGCCGACCTACAATGAGCAGTTCTTC.

This clone was found a few times. The V call is TRBV13, the J call TRBJ2-7; weak D call: TRBD1 (7 bases). Deletions cut 0 bases from V and 1 base from J, with 13 bases between. The CDR3 extends over 16 amino acids. Germline V lookup: CDR1 PRHDT, CDR2 FYEKMQ (reference sequence). The CDR3 sequence is CASSLGGQGGSYEQYF. CDR3 nucleotide sequence: TGTGCCAGCAGCTTAGGAGGTCAGGGGGGATCCTACGAGCAGTACTTC.

The V gene is TRBV15, the J gene TRBJ1-4; D may be TRBD1 (6 bases). There are 15 residues in the CDR3. Germline loops: CDR1 LNHNV, CDR2 YYDKDF (reference sequence). Between the trimmed V and J ends, which lost 5 bases and 4 bases, there was a span of 14 bases. CDR3 residues: CATSDRTAFNEKLFF. In DNA, the CDR3 is TGTGCCACCAGCGACCGGACAGCTTTTAATGAAAAACTGTTTTTT.

This sequence joins TRBV5-1 and TRBJ1-1, with 7 bases lining up with TRBD1. This CDR3 is 14 amino acids long. Germline V gene data show CDR1 as SGHRS and CDR2 as YFSETQ. V shed 4 bases and J 1 base; nucleotides not matched to a gene: 4. CDR3 coding DNA: TGCGCCAGCAGCAAGACAGGGACGAACACTGAAGCTTTCTTT. This gives the protein CASSKTGTNTEAFF.

The CDR3 loop is CASSPDSNSYNEQFF. The DNA for the CDR3 is TGTGCCAGCAGCCCAGACTCGAACTCCTACAATGAGCAGTTCTTC. The J gene is TRBJ2-1, the V gene TRBV7-2; D remains unclear. The CDR3 is 15 residues long. Trimming shortened V by 5 bases and J by 0 bases, and 11 bases separated the two germline ends. Germline assignment: CDR1 SGHTA and CDR2 FQGNSA. Supplemented by reference TRBV7-2 and TRBJ2-1, the full variable domain reads GAGVSQSPSNKVTEKGKDVELRCDPISGHTALYWYRQSLGQGLEFLIYFQGNSAPDKSGLPSDRFSAERTGGSVSTLTIQRTQQEDSAVYLCASSPDSNSYNEQFFGPGTRLTVL.

V gene TRBV5-1 combines with J gene TRBJ2-1; D unclear. Germline assignment: CDR1 SGHRS and CDR2 YFSETQ. The CDR3 sequence is 11 residues long. V shed 0 bases and J shed 12 bases, with 7 bases lying between them. The CDR3 is CASSLGYGQFF. CDR3 nucleotides: TGCGCCAGCAGCTTGGGGTACGGGCAGTTCTTC.

This clone has just one count. V gene TRBV11-1 combines with J gene TRBJ2-1; no firm D call. The CDR3 contains 14 residues. CDR1 is SGHAT and CDR2 is FQDESV in the germline V gene (reference sequence). V lost 1 base, J lost 5 bases, and 9 bases lay in between. The CDR3 DNA reads as TGTGCCAGCAGCTTAGGCGTCACCAACAATGAGCAGTTCTTC. Its translation is CASSLGVTNNEQFF.

A note on this clone: Sequence at one end of the junction differs from germline and may be a read error. This rearrangement joins TRBV27 to TRBJ1-1; D is ambiguous. Germline V gene data show CDR1 as MNHEY and CDR2 as SMNVEV (reference sequence). This CDR3 has 15 residues. The CDR3 nucleotides are TGTGCCAGTAGTTTCAATCCTTCTATGAACACTGAAGCTTTCTTT. Translation: CASSFNPSMNTEAFF.

The chain links TRBV18 to TRBJ2-1; perhaps TRBD1 as D (6 bases). Germline CDR1 and CDR2: KGHSH and LQKENI. The CDR3 contains 15 residues. V dropped 3 bases and J dropped 9 bases, with 18 bases sitting between them. Written as DNA, the CDR3 is TGTGCCAGCTCACCGGGAAGGGGGAGTCGGGGTGAGCAGTTCTTC. The encoded protein is CASSPGRGSRGEQFF.